This entry is about one T cell receptor (beta chain). The antigen is undetermined. This sample is drawn from a study of T cells after yellow fever vaccination. Whole-study findings and limits: Compared with primary, the secondary response was weaker and peaked at day 5, not 15. FACS-sorted repertoires could harbor abundant contaminating bulk-population clonotypes.

CDR3 length: 17 amino acids. J was trimmed by 0 bases and V by 5 bases; bases with no gene match: 12. The germline gives CDR1 SGHVS, CDR2 FQNEAQ. UMIs and a universal primer site were added when TCR cDNA was made by 5'RACE template switching. A single record per CDR3 protein comes from TCRdb applying MiXCR to the 5' RACE reads. The repertoire holds 350,000 to 450,000 distinct CDR3 sequences, roughly 6.2% seen once, with 14% to 15% in the top ten. This material consisted of PBMCs, taken 5 days after the yellow fever booster vaccination. This TCR came from a man aged 30 to 39 who received the YFV17D yellow fever vaccine. The chain joins TRBV7-8 to TRBJ2-7; 8 positions match TRBD2. The DNA of the CDR3 is TGTGCCAGCAGCAGTCCCGGGGGGGGCCCGGTCTCCTACGAGCAGTACTTC. Its protein product is CASSSPGGGPVSYEQYF.